This TCR beta chain originates from a study of Graves' ophthalmopathy and Graves' hyperthyroidism. Study outcomes and limitations: Detected in blood as well were most expanded thyroid clonotypes with frequency above 0.001. This model predicted ophthalmopathy progression (sensitivity approximately 68%, specificity 72% to 80%).

CDR3 length: 16 residues. Trimming pared 1 base from V and 1 base from J, leaving 17 bases between. Germline values: CDR1 DFQATT, CDR2 SNEGSKA (reference sequence). This clonotype has a count of ten or more. Its target is unknown. Researchers took RNA transcripts and amplified TCR beta CDR3 regions from them. HTBI primers primed a first-round RT-PCR, and a second-round multiplex PCR followed. One entry per CDR3 protein, called by TCRdb with MiXCR from the multiplex PCR reads. The table records over a million distinct CDR3 sequences, approximately 35% of them present only once. The receptor was isolated from an adult man with Graves' hyperthyroidism. Sequencing was done on a sample of peripheral blood or thyroid tissue (not recorded which). V and J are TRBV20-1 and TRBJ2-7; weak D call: TRBD2 (6 bases). The CDR3 loop reads CSARGPGVILSYEQYF. The CDR3 nucleotides are TGCAGTGCTAGAGGCCCGGGGGTAATACTTTCCTACGAGCAGTACTTC.